This T cell receptor (beta chain) emerged from a study of T cells in Graves' hyperthyroidism and ophthalmopathy. As for the study in general: Peripheral blood was secured at the point of initial diagnosis, before any treatment.

Study-wide results and caveats: Blood also showed most of the thyroid clonotypes that were expanded above 0.001. Separation of ophthalmopathy from stable hyperthyroidism was achieved by a 13 V-J model.

Researchers took RNA transcripts and amplified the TCR beta CDR3 regions from them. In the first-round RT-PCR of the TCR CDR3, the HTBI primer set was used. A single record per CDR3 protein comes from TCRdb applying MiXCR to the multiplex PCR reads. Of about 640,000 distinct CDR3 sequences in the sample, roughly 20% were seen once. Cells are PBMCs isolated from approximately 9.2 ml of fresh blood. About this clonotype itself: Its antigen is unidentified.

The CDR3 has 15 residues. Germline-derived CDR1 and CDR2 are SGHNT and YYREEE (reference sequence). Trimming pared 3 bases from V and 3 bases from J, leaving 14 bases between. This chain joins TRBV5-4 and TRBJ2-3, with D tentatively TRBD2 (6 bases). The sequenced material came from blood. The sequence was collected from a man aged 25 to 40 with Graves' ophthalmopathy. The CDR3 coding sequence is TGTGCCAGCAGCTGGCCGGAGGGGTCTACAGATACGCAGTATTTT. This gives the protein CASSWPEGSTDTQYF.